Each of the 32 T cell receptor beta chains below was sequenced from the same sample in a study of CXCR3-negative and CXCR3-positive naive CD8 T cells. Study results and caveats: Hydrophobicity of TRB CDR3s was greater in CXCR3-positive naive cells than in CXCR3-negative naive cells.

These receptors' targets are unknown. Each TRB cDNA library was prepared by 5' RACE (with UMI labels). TCRdb re-analyzed the 5' RACE reads; it lists each CDR3 protein once, without DNA. The table counts some 150,000 distinct CDR3 sequences; under 0.35% lies in the top ten. Sequencing used naive CXCR3+ CD8+ T cells from blood. Subset defined: CD45RO-CCR7+CD27+CD95- naive CD8+ T cells expressing CXCR3 (TNR3+). The receptors originated from a human donor in good health. Some clones in this sample may be carry-over from other donors' samples.

The J gene is TRBJ2-5, the V gene TRBV28; TCRdb's assignment of TRBD2 cannot be checked, as there is no DNA. The CDR3 length is 17 residues. CDR1 MDHEN and CDR2 SYDVKM come from the germline V gene. CDR3 loop: CASSLSAGALGQETQYF.

V usage is TRBV27 and J usage is TRBJ2-7; no DNA is available, so the TRBD1 call from TCRdb remains unchecked. Germline V lookup: CDR1 MNHEY, CDR2 SMNVEV (reference sequence). The CDR3 contains 14 residues. CDR3 protein: CASSLRDNSYEQYF.

The chain joins TRBV29-1 to TRBJ2-5; TCRdb names TRBD1, which stays unverified in the absence of DNA. The CDR3 spans 13 residues. Germline loops: CDR1 SQVTM, CDR2 ANQGSEA. The CDR3 region is CSVEDSREETQYF.

The CDR3 loop reads CASSFQGIGELFF. The chain couples TRBV5-6 to TRBJ2-2; checking the TCRdb D call of TRBD1 is not possible without DNA. In germline, CDR1 is SGHDT, CDR2 YYEEEE. CDR3 length: 13 amino acids. Together with reference TRBV5-6 and TRBJ2-2, the CDR3 gives the full variable domain: DAGVTQSPTHLIKTRGQQVTLRCSPKSGHDTVSWYQQALGQGPQFIFQYYEEEERQRGNFPDRFSGHQFPNYSSELNVNALLLGDSALYLCASSFQGIGELFFGEGSRLTVL.

The rearrangement joins TRBV5-5 to TRBJ2-7. The length of the CDR3 is 14 residues. Looked up from germline, CDR1 is SGHKS and CDR2 is YYEKEE (reference sequence). CDR3 protein: CASSSSPISYEQYF.

This sequence joins TRBV5-6 and TRBJ2-2. Germline V gives CDR1 SGHDT, CDR2 YYEEEE. The CDR3 has 12 amino acids. CDR3 sequence: CASSEQDGELFF.

The chain employs TRBV28 and TRBJ2-5; without DNA, the TCRdb call of TRBD1 cannot be checked. Germline V lookup: CDR1 MDHEN, CDR2 SYDVKM. This CDR3 contains 14 residues. This CDR3 reads CASRGAANQETQYF.

CDR3 region: CSVLWSGSQYF. V is TRBV29-1 and J is TRBJ2-5. Germline V gene data show CDR1 as SQVTM and CDR2 as ANQGSEA. The length of the CDR3 is 11 residues.

The chain links TRBV6-1 to TRBJ1-1. In germline, CDR1 is MNHNS, CDR2 SASEGT. This CDR3 is 12 amino acids long. CDR3: CASSLAYTEAFF.

The genes are TRBV20-1 and TRBJ1-3; TCRdb indicates TRBD1, and absent DNA this call remains unverified. Germline values: CDR1 DFQATT, CDR2 SNEGSKA (reference sequence). The CDR3 is 16 amino acids. CDR3 in amino acids: CSARDRMRGDGNTIYF.

The CDR3 loop is CASSSRLDIYNEQFF. The V call is TRBV7-9, the J call TRBJ2-1; with no DNA, the TCRdb D assignment of TRBD2 cannot be verified. Germline V gene lookup returns CDR1 SEHNR and CDR2 FQNEAQ (reference sequence). This CDR3 region has 15 residues.

The V gene is TRBV14, the J gene TRBJ1-4; TCRdb names TRBD1, which stays unverified in the absence of DNA. CDR1 is SGHDN and CDR2 is FVKESK in the germline V gene. The CDR3 loop spans 15 amino acids. The CDR3 sequence is CASSQGDRYNEKLFF.

V usage is TRBV29-1 and J usage is TRBJ1-1. From germline, CDR1 is SQVTM and CDR2 ANQGSEA. The CDR3 spans 14 residues. This CDR3 is CSVEDEGPATEAFF.

The V gene is TRBV7-9, the J gene TRBJ2-1; absent DNA, TCRdb's TRBD1 call cannot be checked. The germline CDR1 and CDR2 sequences are SEHNR and FQNEAQ (reference sequence). The CDR3 is made up of 14 amino acids. The CDR3 loop reads CASNRQGSDNEQLF.

The V gene is TRBV6-5, the J gene TRBJ2-2; TCRdb selects TRBD1, and the lack of DNA leaves this call unchecked. The germline V gene encodes CDR1 MNHEY and CDR2 SVGAGI. CDR3 length: 14 amino acids. CDR3 sequence reads: CASSYGRGTGELFF.

V gene TRBV12-2 combines with J gene TRBJ1-6. TRBV12-2 is recorded as a pseudogene. The CDR3 extends over 16 amino acids. The CDR3 loop is CASRPESGSYNSPLHF.

The chain has TRBV7-3 and TRBJ2-3; TCRdb's assignment of TRBD2 cannot be checked, as there is no DNA. The CDR3 covers 15 residues. CDR1 SGHTA and CDR2 FQGTGA come from the germline V gene. Here the CDR3 reads CASSPYAGSADTQYF.

The chain combines TRBV29-1 with TRBJ1-1. The CDR3 sequence is 11 residues long. Germline CDR1 is SQVTM and CDR2 is ANQGSEA. CDR3 in amino acids: CSVDRAGVAFF.

This sequence joins TRBV20-1 and TRBJ2-7; TCRdb's assignment of TRBD2 cannot be checked, as there is no DNA. The germline gives CDR1 DFQATT, CDR2 SNEGSKA (reference sequence). The CDR3 runs to 15 residues. CDR3 sequence reads: CSARDPDREGYEQYF.

CDR3: CSVLRQGVATEAFF. The chain carries TRBV29-1 and TRBJ1-1; TCRdb designates TRBD1, a call that cannot be tested without DNA. The CDR3 extends over 14 amino acids. Per germline, CDR1 SQVTM and CDR2 ANQGSEA.

The chain links TRBV29-1 to TRBJ2-7; TCRdb's D call, TRBD2, is unchecked because there is no DNA. Germline lookup yields CDR1 SQVTM and CDR2 ANQGSEA. This CDR3 has 14 residues. The CDR3 loop reads CSVSGRGVPYEQYF.

V usage is TRBV5-6 and J usage is TRBJ2-1. Germline V lookup: CDR1 SGHDT, CDR2 YYEEEE. The CDR3 extends over 16 amino acids. The chain's CDR3 is CASSLATGAYYNEQFF.

J is TRBJ2-1 and V is TRBV7-9. The CDR3 extends over 11 amino acids. CDR1 and CDR2 from the germline V gene are SEHNR and FQNEAQ (reference sequence). The CDR3 loop reads CASSLAVEQFF. The whole variable domain, filled in from reference TRBV7-9 and TRBJ2-1, reads DTGVSQNPRHKITKRGQNVTFRCDPISEHNRLYWYRQTLGQGPEFLTYFQNEAQLEKSRLLSDRFSAERPKGSFSTLEIQRTEQGDSAMYLCASSLAVEQFFGPGTRLTVL.

The V gene is TRBV6-5, the J gene TRBJ2-5; the D call from TCRdb, TRBD2, cannot be confirmed without DNA. The CDR3 is made up of 18 amino acids. The germline V gene encodes CDR1 MNHEY and CDR2 SVGAGI. This CDR3 is CASSIRLAWGMMQETQYF.

V gene TRBV29-1 combines with J gene TRBJ2-7; TCRdb proposes TRBD2, but this gene call is untestable without DNA. Germline V gene sequence: CDR1 SQVTM, CDR2 ANQGSEA. The CDR3 length is 13 residues. Here the CDR3 reads CSVVLATTYEQYF.

This rearrangement joins TRBV13 to TRBJ2-5; TCRdb reports TRBD2, a call that lacks DNA to check it against. The CDR3 sequence is 16 residues long. Per the germline V gene, CDR1 is PRHDT and CDR2 is FYEKMQ (reference sequence). CDR3 in amino acids: CASGTRGDRAQETQYF.

V and J are TRBV13 and TRBJ2-3; TCRdb picks TRBD2, but there is no DNA to check that call. The CDR3 contains 14 residues. Per the germline V gene, CDR1 is PRHDT and CDR2 is FYEKMQ (reference sequence). CDR3 amino acids: CASSFAGVTDTQYF.

V is TRBV5-1 and J is TRBJ1-1; no DNA is available, so the TRBD1 call from TCRdb remains unchecked. Germline V lookup: CDR1 SGHRS, CDR2 YFSETQ. CDR3 size: 15 residues. This CDR3 is CASSDRGQEGTEAFF.

This rearrangement joins TRBV7-3 to TRBJ2-1; TCRdb proposes TRBD2, but this gene call is untestable without DNA. This CDR3 region has 16 residues. Germline CDR1 SGHTA, CDR2 FQGTGA. The CDR3 reads CASSPMDERESNEQFF.

J is TRBJ1-2 and V is TRBV2; TCRdb names TRBD1, which stays unverified in the absence of DNA. Germline CDR1 reads SNHLY; CDR2 reads FYNNEI. This CDR3 is built from 15 residues. The CDR3 sequence: CASRQGSSDNYGYTF. Supplemented by reference TRBV2 and TRBJ1-2, the full variable domain reads EPEVTQTPSHQVTQMGQEVILRCVPISNHLYFYWYRQILGQKVEFLVSFYNNEISEKSEIFDDQFSVERPDGSNFTLKIRSTKLEDSAMYFCASRQGSSDNYGYTFGSGTRLTVV.

The rearrangement uses TRBV12-3 or TRBV12-4 and TRBJ2-5; TCRdb's D call of TRBD2 is untestable without DNA. This CDR3 is 16 amino acids long. CDR3 sequence: CASRDRGGPDHETQYF.

The gene calls are TRBV12-2 and TRBJ2-5; no DNA is available, so the TRBD1 call from TCRdb remains unchecked. TRBV12-2 is designated a pseudogene. CDR3 size: 16 residues. The CDR3 loop is CASRLAYRPGEETQYF.